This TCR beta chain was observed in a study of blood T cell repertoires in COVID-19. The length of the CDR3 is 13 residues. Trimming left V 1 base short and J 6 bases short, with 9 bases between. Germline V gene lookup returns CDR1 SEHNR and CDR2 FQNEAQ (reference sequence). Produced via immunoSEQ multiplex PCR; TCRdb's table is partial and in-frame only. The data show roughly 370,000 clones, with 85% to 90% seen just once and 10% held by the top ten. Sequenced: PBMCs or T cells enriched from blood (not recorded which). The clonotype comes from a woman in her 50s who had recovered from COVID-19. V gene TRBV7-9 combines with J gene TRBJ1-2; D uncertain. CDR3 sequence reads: CASSLGPEDGYTF. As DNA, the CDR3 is TGTGCCAGCAGCTTAGGACCGGAGGATGGCTACACCTTC. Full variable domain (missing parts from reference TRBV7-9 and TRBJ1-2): DTGVSQNPRHKITKRGQNVTFRCDPISEHNRLYWYRQTLGQGPEFLTYFQNEAQLEKSRLLSDRFSAERPKGSFSTLEIQRTEQGDSAMYLCASSLGPEDGYTFGSGTRLTVV.